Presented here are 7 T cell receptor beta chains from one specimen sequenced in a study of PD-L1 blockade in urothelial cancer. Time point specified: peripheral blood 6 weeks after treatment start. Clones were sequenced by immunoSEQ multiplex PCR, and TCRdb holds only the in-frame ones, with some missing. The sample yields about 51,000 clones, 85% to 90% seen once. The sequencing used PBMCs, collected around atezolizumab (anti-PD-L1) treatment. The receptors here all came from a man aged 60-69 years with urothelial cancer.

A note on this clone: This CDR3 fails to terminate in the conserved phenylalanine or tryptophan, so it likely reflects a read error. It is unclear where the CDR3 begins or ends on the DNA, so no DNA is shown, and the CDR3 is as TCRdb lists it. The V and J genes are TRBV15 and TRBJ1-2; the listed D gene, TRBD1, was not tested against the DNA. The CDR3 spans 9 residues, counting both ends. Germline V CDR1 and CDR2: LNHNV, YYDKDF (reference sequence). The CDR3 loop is CATSTGGTA.

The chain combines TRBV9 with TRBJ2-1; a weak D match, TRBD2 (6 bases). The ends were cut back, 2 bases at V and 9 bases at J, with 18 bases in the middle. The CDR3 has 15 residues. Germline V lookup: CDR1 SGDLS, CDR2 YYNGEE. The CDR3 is CASSVGGNTVGEQFF. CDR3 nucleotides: TGTGCCAGCAGCGTGGGGGGAAACACGGTGGGTGAGCAGTTCTTC.

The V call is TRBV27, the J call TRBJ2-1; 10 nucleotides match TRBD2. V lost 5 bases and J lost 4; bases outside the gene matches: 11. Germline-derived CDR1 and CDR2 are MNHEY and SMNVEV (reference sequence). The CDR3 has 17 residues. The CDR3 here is CASSHPQTSGVYNEQFF. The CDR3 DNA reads TGTGCCAGCAGTCACCCCCAAACTAGCGGGGTTTACAATGAGCAGTTCTTC.

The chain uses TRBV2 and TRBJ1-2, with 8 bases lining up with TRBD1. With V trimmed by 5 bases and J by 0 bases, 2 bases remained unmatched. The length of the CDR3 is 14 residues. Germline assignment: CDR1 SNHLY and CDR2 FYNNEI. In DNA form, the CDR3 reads TGTGCCAGCAGTTGGGGACAGGCTAACTATGGCTACACCTTC. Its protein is CASSWGQANYGYTF.

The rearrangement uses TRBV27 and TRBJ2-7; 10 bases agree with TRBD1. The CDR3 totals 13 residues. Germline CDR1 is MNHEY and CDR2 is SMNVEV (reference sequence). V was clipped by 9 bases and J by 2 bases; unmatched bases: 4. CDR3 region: CARGTGAPYEQYF. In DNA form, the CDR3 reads TGTGCCAGAGGGACAGGGGCCCCCTACGAGCAGTACTTC.

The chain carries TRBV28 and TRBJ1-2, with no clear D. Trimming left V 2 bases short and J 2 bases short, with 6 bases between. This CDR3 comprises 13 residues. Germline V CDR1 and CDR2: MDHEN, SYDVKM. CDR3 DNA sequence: TGTGCCAGCAGTTTAGGGAGGAACTATGGCTACACCTTC. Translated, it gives CASSLGRNYGYTF.

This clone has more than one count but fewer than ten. The CDR3 DNA reads TGTGCCAGCAGTAGGGACACCAATGAGCAGTTCTTC. This translates into CASSRDTNEQFF. The chain recombines TRBV7-2 with TRBJ2-1; the D gene is possibly TRBD1 (6 bases). Germline V gene sequence: CDR1 SGHTA, CDR2 FQGNSA. Trimming took 6 bases from V and 6 from J, leaving 9 bases between them. The CDR3 is 12 residues long.